This T cell receptor beta chain was identified during a study of shared clonotypes between healthy human individuals. A deep-level run was used for the assay. Assay: immunoSEQ multiplex PCR; the TCRdb copy retains only in-frame clones and omits some. The data show about 870,000 clones, 90% to 95% seen once. As defined, naive CD8 cells were CD45RO-negative and positively selected for CCR7, with terminally differentiated effector memory CD45RA+ cells excluded. The sample taken for sequencing was naive CD8+ T cells sorted from blood. This TCR came from a man aged 25-40 years in good health.

The CDR3, as DNA: TGTGCCAGCAGCGTAGAAAGGTTCAATGAGCAGTTCTTC. It specifies CASSVERFNEQFF. The genes are TRBV9 and TRBJ2-1, with unresolved D. The V gene's germline CDR1 is SGDLS and CDR2 YYNGEE. The CDR3 runs to 13 residues. Trimming shortened V by 0 bases and J by 6 bases, and 7 bases separated the two germline ends.